A single sample gave rise to the 29 T cell receptor beta chains below, sequenced in a study of blood T cell repertoires in COVID-19. The data were produced by immunoSEQ multiplex PCR, yet TCRdb's version contains in-frame clones alone and is incomplete. This sample has some 530,000 clones; 75% to 90% occur once, and the top ten carry around 7.9%. The specimen was PBMCs or T cells enriched from blood (not recorded which). The receptors were sampled from a woman aged 55-70 years who had recovered from COVID-19.

The gene calls are TRBV24-1 and TRBJ2-1; no definite D call. The CDR3 spans 16 residues. CDR1 and CDR2 from the germline V gene are KGHDR and SFDVKD. V lost 5 bases and J 0 bases, leaving 13 bases between the germline ends. The CDR3 coding sequence is TGTGCCACCAGTGCGGGTAGGCGGAGCTCCTACAATGAGCAGTTCTTC. Residues: CATSAGRRSSYNEQFF.

The chain employs TRBV6-5 and TRBJ1-5; D is possibly TRBD1 (5 bases). Trimming took off 8 bases at V and 1 base at J, with 12 bases between the two ends. Per germline, CDR1 MNHEY and CDR2 SVGAGI. The CDR3 covers 14 residues. As DNA, the CDR3 is TGTGCCAGCGCGGGGGTCGAGAGCAATCAGCCCCAGCATTTT. This encodes CASAGVESNQPQHF.

The chain recombines TRBV27 with TRBJ1-6, with unresolved D. Trimming left V 4 bases short and J 9 bases short, with 7 bases between. CDR1 MNHEY and CDR2 SMNVEV come from the germline V gene (reference sequence). The CDR3 totals 12 residues. CDR3 nucleotide sequence: TGTGCCAGCAGTTCGACATTTTCACCCCTCCACTTT. This translates into CASSSTFSPLHF.

V usage is TRBV6-5 and J usage is TRBJ1-6, with 9 bases aligning to TRBD1. Germline CDR1 reads MNHEY; CDR2 reads SVGAGI. There are 14 residues in the CDR3. With V trimmed by 5 bases and J by 11 bases, 7 bases remained unmatched. CDR3 DNA sequence: TGTGCCAGCAGTCCGGGACAGGGTGCTCCACCCCTCCACTTT. Its translation: CASSPGQGAPPLHF.

The chain links TRBV10-3 to TRBJ1-6, with 11 bases identical to TRBD1. This CDR3 region has 16 residues. The trim removed 6 bases at V and 5 bases at J, leaving 6 bases unmatched. Germline CDR1 is ENHRY and CDR2 is SYGVKD. The CDR3 DNA sequence: TGTGCCATCAGAGAGGGACAGGGGGAGAATAATTCACCCCTCCACTTT. It translates to CAIREGQGENNSPLHF.

This chain uses TRBV7-8 with TRBJ1-5; 9 nucleotides match TRBD1. From germline, CDR1 is SGHVS and CDR2 FQNEAQ. V lost 3 bases and J lost 4; bases outside the gene matches: 7. CDR3 size: 16 residues. The CDR3 loop is CASSFGQGLGNQPQHF. Written as DNA, the CDR3 is TGTGCCAGCAGCTTCGGACAGGGGTTGGGAAATCAGCCCCAGCATTTT.

This clone was counted only a few times. V and J are TRBV12-5 and TRBJ1-5; D gene uncertain. CDR3 length equals 10 residues. CDR1 and CDR2 (germline): LGHNT, FRNRAP. The germline V and J ends were trimmed by 2 bases and 10 bases, with 3 bases remaining between them. DNA of the CDR3: TGTGCTAGTGGTTTGACACCCCAGCATTTT. As protein: CASGLTPQHF. Combining the CDR3 with reference TRBV12-5 and TRBJ1-5 gives the whole variable domain DARVTQTPRHKVTEMGQEVTMRCQPILGHNTVFWYRQTMMQGLELLAYFRNRAPLDDSGMPKDRFSAEMPDATLATLKIQPSEPRDSAVYFCASGLTPQHFGDGTRLSIL.

Concerning this clone itself: The same CDR3 can be traced to other DNA sequences in this sample. The chain recombines TRBV12-3 or TRBV12-4 with TRBJ1-1; perhaps TRBD1 as D (6 bases). V was shortened by 5 bases and J by 5 bases, with 12 bases between the two germline ends. This CDR3 has 13 amino acids. CDR3 in amino acids: CASSLSRGTEAFF. The CDR3 DNA reads as TGTGCCAGCAGTCTTAGCAGGGGAACTGAAGCTTTCTTT.

The chain is built from TRBV7-8 and TRBJ2-1, with a weak D call TRBD1 (5 bases). CDR3 size: 15 residues. V was trimmed by 5 bases and J by 0 bases, leaving 11 bases between them. Germline CDR1 and CDR2: SGHVS and FQNEAQ. The CDR3 DNA sequence: TGTGCCAGCAGCCTTACAGGCCACTCCTACAATGAGCAGTTCTTC. Translation: CASSLTGHSYNEQFF. Full variable domain (outside the CDR3, taken from reference TRBV7-8 and TRBJ2-1): GAGVSQSPRYKVAKRGQDVALRCDPISGHVSLFWYQQALGQGPEFLTYFQNEAQLDKSGLPSDRFFAERPEGSVSTLKIQRTQQEDSAVYLCASSLTGHSYNEQFFGPGTRLTVL.

The chain combines TRBV2 with TRBJ2-3; D gene unclear. With 6 bases removed from V and 1 base from J, the gap between germline ends came to 8 bases. Germline assignment: CDR1 SNHLY and CDR2 FYNNEI. The CDR3 has 13 amino acids. CDR3 residues: CASSGSRTDTQYF. The CDR3 DNA reads TGTGCCAGCAGCGGGTCCCGCACAGATACGCAGTATTTT.

This chain connects TRBV6-9 to TRBJ2-2; TRBD2 aligns across 7 bases. CDR1 MNHGY and CDR2 SVAAGI come from the germline V gene. CDR3 length: 14 residues. V lost 3 bases, J lost 3 bases, and 1 base stayed unmatched. The CDR3 loop reads CASSYRGDTGELFF. The CDR3 DNA is TGTGCCAGCAGTTACCGGGGGGACACCGGGGAGCTGTTTTTT.

V usage is TRBV11-3 and J usage is TRBJ1-2; D perhaps matches TRBD1 (5 bases). Germline CDR1 is SGHNT and CDR2 is YENEEA. CDR3 length: 15 residues. V dropped 3 bases and J dropped 1 base, with 12 bases sitting between them. Written as DNA, the CDR3 is TGTGCCAGCAGCTTGGGGCCTTTGAATAACTATGGCTACACCTTC. Translation gives CASSLGPLNNYGYTF.

The V gene is TRBV11-2, the J gene TRBJ1-6; D is possibly TRBD1 (5 bases). Germline assignment: CDR1 SGHAT and CDR2 FQNNGV. The germline V and J ends were trimmed by 4 bases and 7 bases, with 14 bases remaining between them. The CDR3 has 15 amino acids. The CDR3 DNA sequence: TGTGCCAGCAGCTCATCCCGGGACTGGAATTCACCCCTCCACTTT. It specifies CASSSSRDWNSPLHF.

V and J are TRBV28 and TRBJ1-2; 8 bases match TRBD1. The V and J ends lost 2 bases and 4 bases, in that order; junction bases with no gene match: 6. Germline V CDR1 and CDR2: MDHEN, SYDVKM. This CDR3 is 15 amino acids long. CDR3 in DNA: TGTGCCAGCAGTTTAATAGGACAGGGCAGCTATGGCTACACCTTC. Protein: CASSLIGQGSYGYTF.

CDR3 loop: CASSQLNSPLHF. In DNA, the CDR3 is TGTGCCAGCAGCCAACTGAATTCACCCCTCCACTTT. The chain is built from TRBV3-1 (or the pseudogene TRBV3-2) and TRBJ1-6; D call uncertain. The CDR3 extends over 12 amino acids. Between the trimmed V and J ends, which lost 2 bases and 7 bases, there was a span of 3 bases. CDR1 and CDR2 (germline): LGHDT, YNNKEL (reference sequence).

On this clone itself: Other DNA sequences in this specimen translate into the identical CDR3. The chain combines TRBV2 with TRBJ1-2, with D tentatively TRBD1 (5 bases). The V and J ends lost 4 bases and 1 base respectively, with 10 bases between them. Germline loops: CDR1 SNHLY, CDR2 FYNNEI. The CDR3 sequence is 14 residues long. In nucleotides, the CDR3 is TGTGCCAGCAGTGGACAGATTCTTAACTATGGCTACACCTTC. Translated, it gives CASSGQILNYGYTF.

The V and J genes are TRBV4-1 and TRBJ1-5; D unresolved. Germline V lookup: CDR1 MGHRA, CDR2 YSYEKL. Deletions cut 3 bases from V and 12 bases from J, with 15 bases between. The CDR3 length is 13 residues. As DNA, the CDR3 is TGCGCCAGCAGCCAGGCCGTGGCGGAGTGCCAGCATTTT. This codes for CASSQAVAECQHF.

The rearrangement links TRBV5-1 to TRBJ2-7, with TRBD1 identical over 8 bases. Looked up from germline, CDR1 is SGHRS and CDR2 is YFSETQ. This CDR3 region has 15 residues. Trimming removed 4 bases from V and 4 bases from J; junction bases left unmatched: 10. The CDR3 nucleotides read TGCGCCAGCAGCCCGCAACCGGGACAGGATTACGAGCAGTACGTC. Translation gives CASSPQPGQDYEQYV.

This clone showed up just once. The chain carries TRBV7-6 and TRBJ2-5; D perhaps matches TRBD2 (7 bases). This CDR3 comprises 16 residues. Trimming cost V 1 base and J 5 bases, with 17 bases left between them. Looked up from germline, CDR1 is SGHVS and CDR2 is FNYEAQ. The CDR3 loop is CASSLVGTGGFETQYF. The CDR3, as DNA: TGTGCCAGCAGCTTAGTAGGGACGGGGGGCTTTGAGACCCAGTACTTC.

The chain has TRBV2 and TRBJ1-5, with no clear D. This CDR3 contains 12 residues. Trimming pared 7 bases from V and 5 bases from J, leaving 9 bases between. The germline gives CDR1 SNHLY, CDR2 FYNNEI. The CDR3 sequence is CASKAVDQPQHF. The CDR3 DNA follows: TGTGCCAGCAAAGCTGTGGATCAGCCCCAGCATTTT.

The CDR3 region has the DNA TGTGCCAGCAGCCCCCAGGGTGCAACTAATGAAAAACTGTTTTTT. Encoded protein: CASSPQGATNEKLFF. The rearrangement links TRBV9 to TRBJ1-4; D possibly corresponds to TRBD1 (5 bases). Germline CDR1 is SGDLS and CDR2 is YYNGEE. The germline V and J ends were trimmed by 4 bases and 0 bases, with 10 bases remaining between them. This CDR3 contains 15 residues.

The chain couples TRBV6-5 to TRBJ1-5; tentative D call: TRBD1 (5 bases). Germline lookup yields CDR1 MNHEY and CDR2 SVGAGI. The V end lost 6 bases, the J end lost 1 base, and 13 bases lay between the germline ends. This CDR3 comprises 15 residues. CDR3 nucleotide sequence: TGTGCCAGCAGCCCCGGCGGGACGAGCAATCAGCCCCAGCATTTT. Amino acid sequence: CASSPGGTSNQPQHF.

J is TRBJ1-3 and V is TRBV24-1; TRBD1 is a possible D gene (6 bases). CDR1 and CDR2 from the germline V gene are KGHDR and SFDVKD. This CDR3 has 18 residues. Trimming took 5 bases from V and 2 from J, leaving 21 bases between them. CDR3 amino acids: CATSVRGVAQGPGNTIYF. DNA of the CDR3: TGTGCCACCAGTGTCAGGGGAGTAGCGCAAGGTCCTGGAAACACCATATATTTT.

This clone has only one observation. The chain recombines TRBV10-3 with TRBJ1-4; no clear D. Germline CDR1 is ENHRY and CDR2 is SYGVKD. Trimming stripped 3 bases from V and 8 bases from J, with 13 bases between. This CDR3 is built from 14 residues. The chain's CDR3 is CAISDISPREKLFF. In DNA, the CDR3 is TGTGCCATCAGTGACATTTCCCCCAGAGAAAAACTGTTTTTT.

This chain connects TRBV28 to TRBJ2-2; TRBD2 is a possible D gene (5 bases). The CDR3 length is 15 residues. Trimming cost V 5 bases and J 0 bases, with 10 bases left between them. Germline V gene sequence: CDR1 MDHEN, CDR2 SYDVKM. CDR3: CASSPPGTNTGELFF. The CDR3 coding sequence is TGTGCCAGCAGTCCCCCGGGGACGAACACCGGGGAGCTGTTTTTT.

This chain links TRBV10-3 with TRBJ1-2; a weak D match, TRBD1 (5 bases). The CDR3 is made up of 14 amino acids. Trimming took 0 bases from V and 5 from J, leaving 10 bases between them. In germline, CDR1 is ENHRY, CDR2 SYGVKD. In nucleotides, the CDR3 is TGTGCCATCAGTGAGTCCAACAGGTTATATGGCTACACCTTC. Amino acid sequence: CAISESNRLYGYTF.

This chain links TRBV3-1 (or the pseudogene TRBV3-2) with TRBJ2-1; unclear D gene. Between the trimmed V and J ends, which lost 0 bases and 8 bases, there was a span of 8 bases. This CDR3 has 13 residues. Germline CDR1 and CDR2: LGHDT and YNNKEL (reference sequence). CDR3 protein: CASSQDFSHEQFF. CDR3 nucleotide sequence: TGTGCCAGCAGCCAAGATTTTAGCCATGAGCAGTTCTTC.

V and J are TRBV11-3 and TRBJ2-2; 10 nucleotides align to TRBD1. The CDR3 totals 15 residues. V shed 2 bases, J shed 6 bases, and the junction held 3 bases outside the gene matches. Germline V gives CDR1 SGHNT, CDR2 YENEEA. The CDR3 bases are TGTGCCAGCAGCTTAACAGGGACAGGGGCCGGGGAGCTGTTTTTT. This sequence encodes CASSLTGTGAGELFF.

In DNA, the CDR3 is TGTGCCTGGAGCCGCAATAGCATGACTGAAGCTTTCTTT. Protein sequence: CAWSRNSMTEAFF. The genes are TRBV30 and TRBJ1-1; D uncertain. Germline CDR1 reads GTSNPN; CDR2 reads SVGIG (reference sequence). Trimming pared 3 bases from V and 5 bases from J, leaving 13 bases between. The CDR3 sequence is 13 residues long.